A single sample gave rise to the 25 T cell receptor beta chains below, sequenced in a study of CD8+ T cells in alopecia areata. Extraction of RNA preceded its reverse transcription into cDNA, which served as the sequencing template. Here immunoSEQ multiplex PCR was the method, and the copy in TCRdb shows in-frame clones only, minus some. The data show over 150,000 clones, roughly 63% seen once. The input for sequencing was CD4+ T cells sorted from blood, taken at week 0. Receptor source: a human donor with alopecia areata.

Details on this clone: At one end, the junction sequence differs from germline, possibly due to a read error. J is TRBJ2-5 and V is TRBV11-1, with a tentative D call TRBD1 (6 bases). CDR3 length: 15 amino acids. Germline lookup yields CDR1 SGHAT and CDR2 FQDESV (reference sequence). CDR3 nucleotide sequence: TGTGTCAGCAGCTTAACAGGGTGGGGCGAAGAGACCCAGTACTTC. Its protein is CVSSLTGWGEETQYF.

The rearrangement links TRBV9 to TRBJ2-3; 10 nucleotides agree with TRBD2. The V and J ends lost 2 bases and 4 bases, in that order; junction bases with no gene match: 7. Germline V gene sequence: CDR1 SGDLS, CDR2 YYNGEE. The CDR3 runs 16 residues. CDR3 nucleotides: TGTGCCAGCAGCGTTAGCAGCGGGGGGGCCTCAGATACGCAGTATTTT. It is translated as CASSVSSGGASDTQYF. Together with reference TRBV9 and TRBJ2-3, the CDR3 gives the full variable domain: DSGVTQTPKHLITATGQRVTLRCSPRSGDLSVYWYQQSLDQGLQFLIQYYNGEERAKGNILERFSAQQFPDLHSELNLSSLELGDSALYFCASSVSSGGASDTQYFGPGTRLTVL.

The chain carries TRBV29-1 and TRBJ2-4, with 8 bases aligning to TRBD1. The CDR3 has 17 residues. CDR1 and CDR2 from the germline V gene are SQVTM and ANQGSEA. V shed 1 base and J 0 bases; nucleotides not matched to a gene: 8. The CDR3 bases are TGCAGCGTTGAAGGCCAAGACAGGGGACTAGCCAAAAACATTCAGTACTTC. Its protein is CSVEGQDRGLAKNIQYF. The variable domain in full, completed from reference TRBV29-1 and TRBJ2-4, reads SAVISQKPSRDICQRGTSLTIQCQVDSQVTMMFWYRQQPGQSLTLIATANQGSEATYESGFVIDKFPISRPNLTFSTLTVSNMSPEDSSIYLCSVEGQDRGLAKNIQYFGAGTRLSVL.

The chain joins TRBV4-3 to TRBJ1-5; D uncertain. Per germline, CDR1 LGHNA and CDR2 YSLEER. The CDR3 covers 14 residues. V gave up 1 base and J gave up 6 bases, with 10 bases separating them. The CDR3 DNA reads as TGCGCCAGCAGCCAAGTATGGGGATTTCAGCCCCAGCATTTT. Translated: CASSQVWGFQPQHF.

The chain employs TRBV20-1 and TRBJ2-2; D gene uncertain. Looked up from germline, CDR1 is DFQATT and CDR2 is SNEGSKA (reference sequence). There are 11 residues in the CDR3. Trimming pared 5 bases from V and 4 bases from J, leaving 5 bases between. CDR3 in amino acids: CSAGRTGELFF. CDR3 sequence (DNA): TGCAGTGCTGGGCGCACCGGGGAGCTGTTTTTT.

This clone was detected a few times. The rearrangement joins TRBV25-1 to TRBJ2-1; 7 nucleotides line up with TRBD2. The CDR3 length is 14 residues. Trimming took 3 bases from V and 6 from J; bases not matched to a gene: 5. Looked up from germline, CDR1 is MGHDK and CDR2 is SYGVNS. The CDR3 protein is CASSEGGVGNEQFF. The CDR3, as DNA: TGTGCCAGCAGTGAGGGAGGGGTGGGCAATGAGCAGTTCTTC.

The chain employs TRBV30 and TRBJ1-6; D remains unclear. The CDR3 runs to 13 residues. Trimming left V 2 bases short and J 4 bases short, with 6 bases between. Germline V gene data show CDR1 as GTSNPN and CDR2 as SVGIG (reference sequence). The CDR3 DNA reads as TGTGCCTGGAGTAGGCCGTATAATTCACCCCTCCACTTT. This codes for CAWSRPYNSPLHF.

The rearrangement uses TRBV27 and TRBJ1-2, with D unclear. Trimming removed 6 bases at V and 3 bases at J, with 17 bases between. The CDR3 is made up of 15 amino acids. Germline CDR1 reads MNHEY; CDR2 reads SMNVEV (reference sequence). The CDR3 nucleotides read TGTGCCAGCAGCCCCGCTGGACTGATTTACTATGGCTACACCTTC. Translated, it gives CASSPAGLIYYGYTF.

This chain uses TRBV30 with TRBJ1-2, with 10 nucleotides matching TRBD1. J lost 7 bases, V lost 8 bases, and 10 bases had no gene match. The germline V gene encodes CDR1 GTSNPN and CDR2 SVGIG (reference sequence). The CDR3 loop spans 13 amino acids. DNA for the CDR3: TGTGCCCATCGGACAGGGGGAGGCATTGGCTACACCTTC. Its protein product is CAHRTGGGIGYTF. The whole variable domain, filled in from reference TRBV30 and TRBJ1-2, reads SQTIHQWPATLVQPVGSPLSLECTVEGTSNPNLYWYRQAAGRGLQLLFYSVGIGQISSEVPQNLSASRPQDRQFILSSKKLLLSDSGFYLCAHRTGGGIGYTFGSGTRLTVV.

The rearrangement joins TRBV18 to TRBJ1-2; D might be TRBD1 (6 bases). With 3 bases removed from V and 10 bases from J, the gap between germline ends came to 12 bases. The CDR3 runs 12 residues. Per germline, CDR1 KGHSH and CDR2 LQKENI. The DNA of the CDR3 is TGTGCCAGCTCACCGAGCGGGGGCGTCTACACCTTC. Translated: CASSPSGGVYTF. Full variable domain (outside the CDR3, taken from reference TRBV18 and TRBJ1-2): NAGVMQNPRHLVRRRGQEARLRCSPMKGHSHVYWYRQLPEEGLKFMVYLQKENIIDESGMPKERFSAEFPKEGPSILRIQQVVRGDSAAYFCASSPSGGVYTFGSGTRLTVV.

The chain has TRBV5-1 and TRBJ2-2; no reliable D call. The CDR3 spans 14 residues. The germline V and J ends were trimmed by 0 bases and 5 bases, with 8 bases remaining between them. Germline CDR1 SGHRS, CDR2 YFSETQ. CDR3 DNA: TGCGCCAGCAGCTTGGGGCAGCCGACCGGGGAGCTGTTTTTT. Its protein product is CASSLGQPTGELFF. Together with reference TRBV5-1 and TRBJ2-2, the CDR3 gives the full variable domain: KAGVTQTPRYLIKTRGQQVTLSCSPISGHRSVSWYQQTPGQGLQFLFEYFSETQRNKGNFPGRFSGRQFSNSRSEMNVSTLELGDSALYLCASSLGQPTGELFFGEGSRLTVL.

The rearrangement links TRBV11-2 to TRBJ1-6; TRBD1 might be the D (5 bases). Germline V gene sequence: CDR1 SGHAT, CDR2 FQNNGV. V gave up 5 bases and J gave up 6 bases, with 14 bases separating them. This CDR3 is built from 15 residues. The CDR3 protein is CASSPRQPINSPLHF. The CDR3 DNA is TGTGCCAGCAGCCCGAGACAGCCTATTAATTCACCCCTCCACTTT.

This clone was observed once. The chain combines TRBV29-1 with TRBJ2-4; 15 bases are shared with TRBD2. Germline V lookup: CDR1 SQVTM, CDR2 ANQGSEA. The CDR3 spans 15 residues. V lost 7 bases and J lost 9; bases outside the gene matches: 10. The DNA for the CDR3 is TGCAGCGCCGCCGGGACTAGCGGGGGGAACGGCATTCAGTACTTC. Translating it yields CSAAGTSGGNGIQYF.

The chain combines TRBV30 with TRBJ1-2; D unresolved. This CDR3 is 13 amino acids long. V lost 1 base and J 3 bases, leaving 9 bases between the germline ends. Germline V gene sequence: CDR1 GTSNPN, CDR2 SVGIG (reference sequence). CDR3 sequence reads: CAWSARDDYGYTF. Written as DNA, the CDR3 is TGTGCCTGGAGTGCAAGGGATGACTATGGCTACACCTTC.

This clone occurred once. One junction end disagrees with the germline gene, perhaps due to a read error. The genes are TRBV10-3 and TRBJ2-5, with 8 bases identical to TRBD2. Germline V gives CDR1 ENHRY, CDR2 SYGVKD. The CDR3 contains 17 residues. CDR3 in DNA: TGTGCCAGCAGTGAAGGAGGCGGGGGGCACCGCCGGGAGACCCAGTACTTC. It yields the protein CASSEGGGGHRRETQYF.

The V call is TRBV5-1, the J call TRBJ1-2; no definite D call. This CDR3 contains 13 residues. CDR1 is SGHRS and CDR2 is YFSETQ in the germline V gene. Between the trimmed V and J ends, which lost 5 bases and 8 bases, there was a span of 16 bases. The chain's CDR3 is CASSNASSVGYTF. The DNA of the CDR3 is TGCGCCAGCAGTAATGCCTCGTCGGTAGGCTACACCTTC.

This clone was detected a few times. The rearrangement uses TRBV27 and TRBJ2-7; 9 bases agree with TRBD1. Trimming removed 2 bases from V and 5 bases from J; junction bases left unmatched: 1. CDR1 and CDR2 (germline): MNHEY, SMNVEV (reference sequence). This CDR3 spans 13 amino acids. CDR3 loop: CASSLRQGDEQYF. The DNA of the CDR3 is TGTGCCAGCAGTTTAAGACAGGGGGACGAGCAGTACTTC.

This clone was recorded many times. The chain joins TRBV6-5 to TRBJ2-7; perhaps TRBD2 as D (5 bases). In germline, CDR1 is MNHEY, CDR2 SVGAGI. V gave up 7 bases and J gave up 7 bases, with 14 bases separating them. The CDR3 runs 12 residues. The CDR3 region is CASTRGTGEQYF. CDR3 DNA: TGTGCCAGCACCCGTGGCACGGGGGAGCAGTACTTC.

The CDR3 protein is CASRPDRGNQPQHF. The CDR3 region has the DNA TGTGCCAGCAGACCTGACAGGGGCAATCAGCCCCAGCATTTT. The chain has TRBV6-5 and TRBJ1-5; 7 bases match TRBD1. The CDR3 is 14 amino acids. V lost 6 bases and J lost 2; bases outside the gene matches: 4. Germline CDR1 reads MNHEY; CDR2 reads SVGAGI.

Concerning this clone itself: Other DNA sequences in the same sample also yield this CDR3. The chain is built from TRBV9 and TRBJ2-3; 7 bases align to TRBD2. The V and J ends lost 0 bases and 2 bases, in that order; junction bases with no gene match: 6. Germline CDR1 SGDLS, CDR2 YYNGEE. CDR3 size: 16 residues. The CDR3 bases are TGTGCCAGCAGCGTAGGGAGCGGGGCGTCCACAGATACGCAGTATTTT. Translated, it gives CASSVGSGASTDTQYF.

With regard to this clone: A junction end diverges from the germline sequence, so it may reflect a read error. The chain employs TRBV25-1 and TRBJ1-6; TRBD1 matches 9 bases. This CDR3 has 17 residues. The germline V gene encodes CDR1 MGHDK and CDR2 SYGVNS. For the CDR3, the DNA is TGTGCCAGCAGTGATAGAATCCCGGACAGGGGATCCACGTCCGTGTGCTTT. This encodes CASSDRIPDRGSTSVCF.

This chain connects TRBV16 to TRBJ2-7; the D is unclear. Germline V CDR1 and CDR2: KGHSY, FQNENV. CDR3 size: 14 residues. V shed 1 base and J shed 6 bases, with 13 bases lying between them. CDR3 region: CASSQWEEFGEQYF. CDR3 DNA sequence: TGTGCCAGCAGCCAATGGGAAGAATTCGGCGAGCAGTACTTC.

CDR3 in DNA: TGTGCCAGCAGCAGTTATTCAGGGGTGTCCTATGGCTACACCTTC. Protein sequence: CASSSYSGVSYGYTF. J is TRBJ1-2 and V is TRBV7-2; the D gene is possibly TRBD1 (6 bases). Germline-derived CDR1 and CDR2 are SGHTA and FQGNSA. The CDR3 totals 15 residues. Trimming removed 5 bases at V and 4 bases at J, with 17 bases between.

The count of this clone is one. This rearrangement joins TRBV5-6 to TRBJ2-5; D might be TRBD2 (6 bases). Germline V gene sequence: CDR1 SGHDT, CDR2 YYEEEE. V lost 2 bases and J 4 bases, leaving 12 bases between the germline ends. The CDR3 consists of 14 residues. The CDR3 protein is CASSFGGLGETQYF. For the CDR3, the DNA is TGTGCCAGCAGCTTCGGGGGTCTTGGAGAGACCCAGTACTTC.

The chain is built from TRBV7-8 and TRBJ1-5; D not certain. V was trimmed by 0 bases and J by 0 bases, leaving 9 bases between them. The CDR3 is 16 residues long. Germline values: CDR1 SGHVS, CDR2 FQNEAQ. CDR3 coding DNA: TGTGCCAGCAGCTTAGCGCTGAGTTATAGCAATCAGCCCCAGCATTTT. This gives the protein CASSLALSYSNQPQHF.